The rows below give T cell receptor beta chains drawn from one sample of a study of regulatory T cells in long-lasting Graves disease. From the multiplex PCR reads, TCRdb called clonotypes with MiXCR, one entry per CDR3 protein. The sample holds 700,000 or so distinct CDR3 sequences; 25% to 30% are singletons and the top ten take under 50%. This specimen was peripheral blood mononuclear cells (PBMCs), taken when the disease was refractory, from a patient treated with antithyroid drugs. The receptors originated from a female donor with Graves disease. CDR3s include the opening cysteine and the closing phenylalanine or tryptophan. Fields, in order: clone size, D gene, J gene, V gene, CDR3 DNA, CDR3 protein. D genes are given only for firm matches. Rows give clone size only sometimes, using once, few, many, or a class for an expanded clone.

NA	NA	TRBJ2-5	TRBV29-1	TGCAGCGTTGAATCCGATATAGGGACCCAGTACTTC	CSVESDIGTQYF
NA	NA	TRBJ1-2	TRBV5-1	TGCGCCAGCAGCTTTCAGTGGGACTATGGCTACACCTTC	CASSFQWDYGYTF
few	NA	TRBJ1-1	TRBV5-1	TGCGCCAGCAGCTCCTACGACGGCCCCACTGAAGCTTTCTTT	CASSSYDGPTEAFF
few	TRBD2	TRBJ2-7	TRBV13	TGTGCCAGCAGCGCGACGGGACTAGCGGGCCAAGAGCAGTACTTC	CASSATGLAGQEQYF
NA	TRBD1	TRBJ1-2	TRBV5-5	TGTGCCAGCAGCCCATGGACAGGTTCAAGTGGCTACACCTTC	CASSPWTGSSGYTF
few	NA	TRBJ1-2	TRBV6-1	TGTGCCAGCACCAACTCCCCCTATGGCTACACCTTC	CASTNSPYGYTF
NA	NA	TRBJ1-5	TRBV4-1	TGCGCCAGCAGCCAACTCGGGACAATCAATCAGCCCCAGCATTTT	CASSQLGTINQPQHF
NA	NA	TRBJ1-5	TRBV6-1	TGTGCCAGCAGTGAAAATTTAGGGGACGCGTATCAGCCCCAGCATTTT	CASSENLGDAYQPQHF
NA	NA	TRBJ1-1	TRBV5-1	TGCGCCAGCAGCTGGTGCGCCTCACAGGGAGAAGCTTTCTTT	CASSWCASQGEAFF
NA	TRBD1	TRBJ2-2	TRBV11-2	TGTGCCAGCAGCTCTTTACACTCCGGACAGGGCTCCGGGGAGCTGTTTTTT	CASSSLHSGQGSGELFF
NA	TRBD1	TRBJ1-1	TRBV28	TGTGCCAGCAGTTTACCGGGACAGGTCGGTGAAGCTTTCTTT	CASSLPGQVGEAFF
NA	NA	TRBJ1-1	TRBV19	TGTGCCAGTAGTATAGGGTTTGGCGCTGAAGCTTTCTTT	CASSIGFGAEAFF
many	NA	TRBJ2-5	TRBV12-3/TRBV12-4	TGTGCCAGCAGCCTTGGCGGCGGGGTCCAAGAGACCCAGTACTTC	CASSLGGGVQETQYF